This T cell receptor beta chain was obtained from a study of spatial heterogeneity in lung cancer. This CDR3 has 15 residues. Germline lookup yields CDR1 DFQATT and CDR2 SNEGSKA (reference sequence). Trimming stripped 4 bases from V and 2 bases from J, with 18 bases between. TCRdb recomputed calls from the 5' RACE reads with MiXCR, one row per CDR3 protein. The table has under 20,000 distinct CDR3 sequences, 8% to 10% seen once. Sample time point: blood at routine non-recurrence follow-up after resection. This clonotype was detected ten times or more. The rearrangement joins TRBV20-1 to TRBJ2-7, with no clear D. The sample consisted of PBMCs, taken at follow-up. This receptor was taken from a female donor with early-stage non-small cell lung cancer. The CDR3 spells CSATPMIGFTYEQYF. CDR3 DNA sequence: TGCAGTGCTACCCCAATGATAGGATTTACCTACGAGCAGTACTTC.